A single TCR beta chain is shown here with its context. Its cognate antigen is unknown. The data derive from a study of CD8+ T cells in alopecia areata. Study details: Administration of oral tofacitinib to treated patients was at 5 to 10 mg twice daily.

Overall study results and limits: Scalp lesions, especially in alopecia totalis/universalis, had higher clonality than normal scalp. Mice showed clearer TCR sharing than patients did, a gap that was possibly HLA-related. Sequence data from scalp samples additionally include resident alphabeta T cells of normal skin.

Following extraction, RNA underwent reverse transcription to cDNA, which served as the sequencing template. The protocol was immunoSEQ multiplex PCR, while the TCRdb copy is restricted to in-frame clones and leaves out a portion. Of 140,000 to 150,000 clones in the sample, around 50% were seen once. V dropped 5 bases and J dropped 7 bases, with 18 bases sitting between them. CDR1 is SGHRS, CDR2 YFSETQ, per germline. The CDR3 sequence is 14 residues long. The rearrangement links TRBV5-1 to TRBJ1-2; a possible D gene is TRBD1 (6 bases). The source material was CD4+ T cells sorted from blood, sampled at week 0. The receptor was derived from a human donor with alopecia areata. CDR3 DNA: TGCGCCAGCAGGAACGGGGGCGCTACGTCTGGCTACACCTTC. Its protein is CASRNGGATSGYTF.